This T cell receptor (beta chain) was captured in a study of T cell responses to AZD1222 COVID-19 vaccine. Study context: Second doses were pooled across both intervals (about 4 or about 12 weeks).

Concerning this clone itself: The antigen remains undetermined.

Method: immunoSEQ multiplex PCR; TCRdb's copy keeps in-frame clones and lacks some. Of 130,000 to 150,000 clones in the sample, more than 75% were seen once. Whole-study findings and limits: Among those given AZD1222, only 6 or 7 were seropositive at baseline. White British donors predominated, females outnumbered males, and clonal diversity was possibly underestimated.

Between the trimmed V and J ends, which lost 3 bases and 1 base, there was a span of 8 bases. The CDR3 runs 14 residues. In germline, CDR1 is SGHTA, CDR2 FQGNSA. This TCR came from an adult in good health. Sequencing was performed on peripheral blood, taken on day 0 of AZD1222 vaccination. The chain combines TRBV7-2 with TRBJ2-3; D possibly uses TRBD1 or TRBD2 (5 bases each). CDR3 DNA sequence: TGTGCCAGCAGCTTTGGGGGAGGCACAGATACGCAGTATTTT. This translates into CASSFGGGTDTQYF.